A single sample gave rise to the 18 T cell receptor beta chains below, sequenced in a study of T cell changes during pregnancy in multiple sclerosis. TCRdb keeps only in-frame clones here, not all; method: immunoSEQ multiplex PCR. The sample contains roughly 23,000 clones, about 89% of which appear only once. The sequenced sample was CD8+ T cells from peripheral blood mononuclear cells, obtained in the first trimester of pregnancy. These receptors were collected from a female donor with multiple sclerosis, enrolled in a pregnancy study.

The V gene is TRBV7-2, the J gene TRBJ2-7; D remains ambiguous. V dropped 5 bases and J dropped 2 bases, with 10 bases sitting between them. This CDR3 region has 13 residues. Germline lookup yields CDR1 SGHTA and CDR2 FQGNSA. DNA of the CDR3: TGTGCCAGCAGCGAGGCCCACACCTACGAGCAGTACTTC. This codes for CASSEAHTYEQYF. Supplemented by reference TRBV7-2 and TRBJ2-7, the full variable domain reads GAGVSQSPSNKVTEKGKDVELRCDPISGHTALYWYRQSLGQGLEFLIYFQGNSAPDKSGLPSDRFSAERTGGSVSTLTIQRTQQEDSAVYLCASSEAHTYEQYFGPGTRLTVT.

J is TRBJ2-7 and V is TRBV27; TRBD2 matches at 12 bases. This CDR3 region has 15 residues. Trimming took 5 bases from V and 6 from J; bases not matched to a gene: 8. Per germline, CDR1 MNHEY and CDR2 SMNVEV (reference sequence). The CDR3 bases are TGTGCCAGCAGTCCTCTAGCGGGAGGGCCGGGCGAGCAGTACTTC. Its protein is CASSPLAGGPGEQYF.

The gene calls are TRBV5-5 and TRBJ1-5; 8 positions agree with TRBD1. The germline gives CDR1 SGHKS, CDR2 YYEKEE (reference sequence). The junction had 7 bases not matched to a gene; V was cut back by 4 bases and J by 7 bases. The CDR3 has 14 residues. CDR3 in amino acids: CASSHKTGGQPQHF. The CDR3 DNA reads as TGTGCCAGCAGCCATAAAACAGGGGGGCAGCCCCAGCATTTT.

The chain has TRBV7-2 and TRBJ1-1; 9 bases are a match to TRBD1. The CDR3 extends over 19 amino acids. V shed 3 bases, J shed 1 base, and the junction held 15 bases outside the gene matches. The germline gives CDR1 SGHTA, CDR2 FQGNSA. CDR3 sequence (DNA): TGTGCCAGCAGCTTGCTATGGGGGAGAATGACAGGGGGGAACACTGAAGCTTTCTTT. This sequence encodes CASSLLWGRMTGGNTEAFF.

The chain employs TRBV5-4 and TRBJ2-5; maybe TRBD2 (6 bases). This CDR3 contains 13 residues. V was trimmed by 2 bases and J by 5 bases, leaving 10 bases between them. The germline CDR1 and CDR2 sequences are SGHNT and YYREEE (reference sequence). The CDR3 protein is CASSFRGYETQYF. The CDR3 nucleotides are TGTGCCAGCAGCTTCCGGGGGTATGAGACCCAGTACTTC. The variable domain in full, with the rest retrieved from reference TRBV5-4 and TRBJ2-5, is ETGVTQSPTHLIKTRGQQVTLRCSSQSGHNTVSWYQQALGQGPQFIFQYYREEENGRGNFPPRFSGLQFPNYSSELNVNALELDDSALYLCASSFRGYETQYFGPGTRLLVL.

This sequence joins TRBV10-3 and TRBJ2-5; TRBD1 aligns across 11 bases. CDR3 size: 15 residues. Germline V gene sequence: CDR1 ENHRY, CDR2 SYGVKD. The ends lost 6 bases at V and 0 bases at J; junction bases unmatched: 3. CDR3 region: CAIRGTGGYQETQYF. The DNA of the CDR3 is TGTGCCATCAGGGGGACAGGGGGTTACCAAGAGACCCAGTACTTC.

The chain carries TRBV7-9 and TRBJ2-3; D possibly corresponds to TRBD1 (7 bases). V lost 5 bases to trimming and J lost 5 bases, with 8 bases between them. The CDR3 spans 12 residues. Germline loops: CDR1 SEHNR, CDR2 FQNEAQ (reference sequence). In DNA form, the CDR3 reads TGTGCCAGCAGCCAGGGGGGAGATACGCAGTATTTT. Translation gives CASSQGGDTQYF.

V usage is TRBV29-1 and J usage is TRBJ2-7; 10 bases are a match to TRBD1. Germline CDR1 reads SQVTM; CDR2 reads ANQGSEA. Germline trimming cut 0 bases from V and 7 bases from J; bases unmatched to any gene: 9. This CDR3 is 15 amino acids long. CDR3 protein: CSVEDPATGGNEQYF. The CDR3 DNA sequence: TGCAGCGTTGAAGATCCCGCGACAGGGGGCAATGAGCAGTACTTC.

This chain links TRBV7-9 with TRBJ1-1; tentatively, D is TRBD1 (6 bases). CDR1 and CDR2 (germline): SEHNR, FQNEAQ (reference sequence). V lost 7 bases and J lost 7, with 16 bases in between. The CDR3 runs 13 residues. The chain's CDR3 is CASTTKGDDEAFF. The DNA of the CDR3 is TGTGCCAGCACCACTAAGGGGGACGATGAAGCTTTCTTT. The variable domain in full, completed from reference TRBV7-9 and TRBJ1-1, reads DTGVSQNPRHKITKRGQNVTFRCDPISEHNRLYWYRQTLGQGPEFLTYFQNEAQLEKSRLLSDRFSAERPKGSFSTLEIQRTEQGDSAMYLCASTTKGDDEAFFGQGTRLTVV.

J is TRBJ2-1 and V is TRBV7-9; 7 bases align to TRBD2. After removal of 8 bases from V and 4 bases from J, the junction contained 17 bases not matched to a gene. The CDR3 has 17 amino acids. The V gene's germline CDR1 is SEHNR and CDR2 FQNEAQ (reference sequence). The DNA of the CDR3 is TGTGCCAGCCCCCCTGCGGGAGAGGTTATTACTTACAATGAGCAGTTCTTC. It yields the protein CASPPAGEVITYNEQFF.

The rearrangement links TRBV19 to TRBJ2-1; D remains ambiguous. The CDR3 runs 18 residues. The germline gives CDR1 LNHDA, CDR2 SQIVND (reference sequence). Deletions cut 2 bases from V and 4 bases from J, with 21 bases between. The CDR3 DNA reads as TGTGCCAGTAGTATACTTCGCCCCCCGTTGGAGAATTACAATGAGCAGTTCTTC. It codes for CASSILRPPLENYNEQFF.

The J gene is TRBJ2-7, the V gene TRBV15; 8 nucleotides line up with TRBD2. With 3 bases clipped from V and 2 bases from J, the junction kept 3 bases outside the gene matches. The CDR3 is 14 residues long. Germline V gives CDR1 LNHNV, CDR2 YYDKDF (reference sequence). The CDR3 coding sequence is TGTGCCACCAGCAGTTTAGCGGGGACCTACGAGCAGTACTTC. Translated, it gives CATSSLAGTYEQYF.

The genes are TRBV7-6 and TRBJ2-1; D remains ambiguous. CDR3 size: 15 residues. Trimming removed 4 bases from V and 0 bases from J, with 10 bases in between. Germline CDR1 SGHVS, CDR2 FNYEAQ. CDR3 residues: CASSWSTSSYNEQFF. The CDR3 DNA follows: TGTGCCAGCAGCTGGAGCACGAGCTCCTACAATGAGCAGTTCTTC.

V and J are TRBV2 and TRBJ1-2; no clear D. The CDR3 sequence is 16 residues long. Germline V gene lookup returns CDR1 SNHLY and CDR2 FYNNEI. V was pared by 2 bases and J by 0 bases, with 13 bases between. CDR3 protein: CASSEWAAVSNYGYTF. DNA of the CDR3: TGTGCCAGCAGTGAATGGGCAGCAGTCTCTAACTATGGCTACACCTTC.

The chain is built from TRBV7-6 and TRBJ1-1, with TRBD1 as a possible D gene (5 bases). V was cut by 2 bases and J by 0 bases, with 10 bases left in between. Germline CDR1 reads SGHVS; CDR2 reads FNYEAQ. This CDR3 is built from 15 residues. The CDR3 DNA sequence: TGTGCCAGCAGCTTAAGCCAGGGTTTGAACACTGAAGCTTTCTTT. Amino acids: CASSLSQGLNTEAFF. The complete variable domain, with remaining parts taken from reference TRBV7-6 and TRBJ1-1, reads GAGVSQSPRYKVTKRGQDVALRCDPISGHVSLYWYRQALGQGPEFLTYFNYEAQQDKSGLPNDRFSAERPEGSISTLTIQRTEQRDSAMYRCASSLSQGLNTEAFFGQGTRLTVV.

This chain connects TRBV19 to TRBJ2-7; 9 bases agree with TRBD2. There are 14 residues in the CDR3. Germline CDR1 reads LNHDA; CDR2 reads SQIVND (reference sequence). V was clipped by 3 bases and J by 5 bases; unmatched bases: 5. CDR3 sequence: CASSIAGGVNEQYF. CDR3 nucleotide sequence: TGTGCCAGTAGTATCGCGGGAGGGGTAAACGAGCAGTACTTC.

The CDR3 spells CASSPQIADPDTQYF. The CDR3 region has the DNA TGTGCCAGCAGCCCTCAAATAGCGGACCCAGATACGCAGTATTTT. The V call is TRBV7-8, the J call TRBJ2-3, with D possibly being TRBD2 (6 bases). The CDR3 loop spans 15 amino acids. Germline-derived CDR1 and CDR2 are SGHVS and FQNEAQ. The V gene lost 5 bases and the J gene lost 4 bases, with 16 bases spanning the gap. The full variable domain, in which reference TRBV7-8 and TRBJ2-3 provide the parts outside the CDR3, is GAGVSQSPRYKVAKRGQDVALRCDPISGHVSLFWYQQALGQGPEFLTYFQNEAQLDKSGLPSDRFFAERPEGSVSTLKIQRTQQEDSAVYLCASSPQIADPDTQYFGPGTRLTVL.

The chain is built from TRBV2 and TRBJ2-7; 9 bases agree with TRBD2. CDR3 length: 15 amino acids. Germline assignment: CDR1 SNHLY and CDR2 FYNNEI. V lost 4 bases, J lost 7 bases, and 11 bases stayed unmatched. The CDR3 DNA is TGTGCCAGCAGTGGGGAGCGCGGGAGGGCCGGAGAGCAGTACTTC. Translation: CASSGERGRAGEQYF. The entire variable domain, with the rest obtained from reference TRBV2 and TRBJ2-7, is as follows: EPEVTQTPSHQVTQMGQEVILRCVPISNHLYFYWYRQILGQKVEFLVSFYNNEISEKSEIFDDQFSVERPDGSNFTLKIRSTKLEDSAMYFCASSGERGRAGEQYFGPGTRLTVT.